This record covers a single T cell receptor beta chain. The antigen remains unidentified. The RNA, roughly 0.45 to 1 ug, was put through reverse transcription using random hexamers. TCRdb re-called the immunoSEQ multiplex PCR reads with MiXCR, one entry per CDR3 protein. The sample includes approximately 120,000 distinct CDR3 sequences, around 94% of them seen just once. The CDR3 length is 15 residues. Looked up from germline, CDR1 is SEHNR and CDR2 is FQNEAQ (reference sequence). V lost 6 bases and J lost 0; bases outside the gene matches: 6. Blood CD8+ and CD4+ T cells underwent high-throughput TCR beta sequencing. Controls were healthy donors chosen to match patients in age and sex. Negative isolation was used for CD8+ and CD4+ T cells and FACS enrichment for TEMRA cells. The data were obtained in a study of CD8 T cells in Susac syndrome. Overall study findings and caveats: The TCR sequencing and HLA analysis in the study involved a relatively small number of individuals, as the study acknowledged.

The V call is TRBV7-9, the J call TRBJ1-1; 8 bases map to TRBD1. Sequenced: CD4+ T cells from PBMCs. The receptor comes from a human donor in good health. DNA for the CDR3: TGTGCCAGCAGTTCATCGACAGGGGTGAACACTGAAGCTTTCTTT. It is translated as CASSSSTGVNTEAFF.